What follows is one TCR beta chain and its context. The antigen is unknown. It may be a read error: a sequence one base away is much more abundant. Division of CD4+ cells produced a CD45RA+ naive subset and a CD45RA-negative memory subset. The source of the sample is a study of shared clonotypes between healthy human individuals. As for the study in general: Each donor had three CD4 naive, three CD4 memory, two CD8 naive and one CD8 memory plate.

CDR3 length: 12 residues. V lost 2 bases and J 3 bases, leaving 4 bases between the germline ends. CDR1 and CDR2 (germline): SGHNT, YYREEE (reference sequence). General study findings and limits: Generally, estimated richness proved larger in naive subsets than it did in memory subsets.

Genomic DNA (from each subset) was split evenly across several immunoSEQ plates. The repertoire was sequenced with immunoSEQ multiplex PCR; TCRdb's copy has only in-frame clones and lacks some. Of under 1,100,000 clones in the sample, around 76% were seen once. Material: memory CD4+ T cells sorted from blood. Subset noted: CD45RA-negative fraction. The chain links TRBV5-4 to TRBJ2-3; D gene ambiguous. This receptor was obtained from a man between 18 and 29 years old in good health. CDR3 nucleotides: TGTGCCAGCAGCTTAATTACAGATACGCAGTATTTT. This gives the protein CASSLITDTQYF.